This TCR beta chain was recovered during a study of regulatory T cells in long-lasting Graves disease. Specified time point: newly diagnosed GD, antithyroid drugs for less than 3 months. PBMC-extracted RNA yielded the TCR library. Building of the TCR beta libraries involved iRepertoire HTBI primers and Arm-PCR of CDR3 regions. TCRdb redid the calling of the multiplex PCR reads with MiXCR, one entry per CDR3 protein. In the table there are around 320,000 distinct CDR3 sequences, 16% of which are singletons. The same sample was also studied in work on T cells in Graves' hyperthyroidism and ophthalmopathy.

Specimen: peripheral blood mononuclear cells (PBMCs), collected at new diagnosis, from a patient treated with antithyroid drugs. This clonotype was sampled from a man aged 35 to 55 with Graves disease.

The CDR3 region is CASTIMGGTQYF. The CDR3 DNA is TGTGCCAGCACCATCATGGGTGGTACGCAGTATTTT. The chain links TRBV6-1 to TRBJ2-3; D gene uncertain. Germline CDR1 MNHNS, CDR2 SASEGT. The CDR3 spans 12 residues. With 7 bases removed from V and 8 bases from J, the gap between germline ends came to 13 bases.